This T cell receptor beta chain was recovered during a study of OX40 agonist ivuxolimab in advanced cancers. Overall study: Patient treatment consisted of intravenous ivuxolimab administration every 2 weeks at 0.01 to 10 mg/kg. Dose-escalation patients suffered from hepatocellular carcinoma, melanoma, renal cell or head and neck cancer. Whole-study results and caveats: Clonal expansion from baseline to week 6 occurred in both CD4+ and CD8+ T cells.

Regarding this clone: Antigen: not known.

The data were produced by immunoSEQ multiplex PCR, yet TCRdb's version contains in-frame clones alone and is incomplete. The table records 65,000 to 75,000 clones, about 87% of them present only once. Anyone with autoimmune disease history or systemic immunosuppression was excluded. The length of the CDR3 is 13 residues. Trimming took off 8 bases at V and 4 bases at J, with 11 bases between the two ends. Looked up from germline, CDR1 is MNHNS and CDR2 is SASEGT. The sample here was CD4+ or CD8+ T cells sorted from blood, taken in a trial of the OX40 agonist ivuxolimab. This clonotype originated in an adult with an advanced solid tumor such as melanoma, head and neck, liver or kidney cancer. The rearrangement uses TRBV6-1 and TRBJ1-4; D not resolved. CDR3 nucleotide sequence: TGTGCCAGCCGGAGGACCGATAATGAAAAACTGTTTTTT. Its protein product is CASRRTDNEKLFF.